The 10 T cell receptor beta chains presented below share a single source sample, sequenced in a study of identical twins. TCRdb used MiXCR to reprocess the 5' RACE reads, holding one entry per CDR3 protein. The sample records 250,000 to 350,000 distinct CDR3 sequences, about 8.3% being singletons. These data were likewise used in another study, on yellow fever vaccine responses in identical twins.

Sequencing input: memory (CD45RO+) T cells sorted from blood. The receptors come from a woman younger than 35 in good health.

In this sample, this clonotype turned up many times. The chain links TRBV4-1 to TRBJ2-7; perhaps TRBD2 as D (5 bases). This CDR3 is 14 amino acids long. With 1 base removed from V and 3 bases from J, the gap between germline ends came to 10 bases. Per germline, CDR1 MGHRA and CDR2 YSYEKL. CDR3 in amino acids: CASSQGVRDYEQYF. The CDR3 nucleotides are TGCGCCAGCAGCCAAGGGGTGAGGGACTACGAGCAGTACTTC.

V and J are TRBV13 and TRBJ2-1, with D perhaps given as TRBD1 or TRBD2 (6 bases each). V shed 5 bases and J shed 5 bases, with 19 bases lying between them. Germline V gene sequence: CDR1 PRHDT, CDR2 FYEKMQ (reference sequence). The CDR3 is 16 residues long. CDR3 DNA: TGTGCCAGCAGCCCCCTTTGGGGGGCTAATCACAATGAGCAGTTCTTC. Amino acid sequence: CASSPLWGANHNEQFF.

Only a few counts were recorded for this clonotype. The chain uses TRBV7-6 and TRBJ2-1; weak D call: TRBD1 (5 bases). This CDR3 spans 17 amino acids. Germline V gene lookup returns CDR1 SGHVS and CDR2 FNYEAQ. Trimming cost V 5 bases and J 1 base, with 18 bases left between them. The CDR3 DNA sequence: TGTGCCAGCAGCGCTAGGATAGGCAGGGATTCCTACAATGAGCAGTTCTTC. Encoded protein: CASSARIGRDSYNEQFF.

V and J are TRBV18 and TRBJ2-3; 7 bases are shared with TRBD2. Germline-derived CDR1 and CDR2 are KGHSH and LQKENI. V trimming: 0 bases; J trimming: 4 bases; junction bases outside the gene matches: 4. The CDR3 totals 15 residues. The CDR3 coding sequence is TGTGCCAGCTCACCACCGGGGAGGGGCTCAGATACGCAGTATTTT. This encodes CASSPPGRGSDTQYF.

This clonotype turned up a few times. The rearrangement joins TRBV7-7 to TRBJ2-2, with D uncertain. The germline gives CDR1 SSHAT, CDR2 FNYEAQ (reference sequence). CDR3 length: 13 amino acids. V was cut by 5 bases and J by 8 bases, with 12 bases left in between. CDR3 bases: TGTGCCAGCAGCCGCCGTACTACAGGGGAGCTGTTTTTT. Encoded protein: CASSRRTTGELFF.

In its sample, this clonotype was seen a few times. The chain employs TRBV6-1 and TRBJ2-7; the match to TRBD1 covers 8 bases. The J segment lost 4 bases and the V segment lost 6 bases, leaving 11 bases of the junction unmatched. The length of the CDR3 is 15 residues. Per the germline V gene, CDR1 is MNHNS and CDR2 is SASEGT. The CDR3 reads CASSLRGRGAYEQYF. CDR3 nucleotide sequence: TGTGCCAGCAGCCTCAGGGGGCGCGGGGCTTACGAGCAGTACTTC.

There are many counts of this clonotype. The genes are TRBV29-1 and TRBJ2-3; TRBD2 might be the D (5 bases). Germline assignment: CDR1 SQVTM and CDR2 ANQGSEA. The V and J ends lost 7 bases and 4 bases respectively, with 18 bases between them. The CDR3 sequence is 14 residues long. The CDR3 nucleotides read TGCAGCGGGGGAATGATGGGGAGTGCAGATACGCAGTATTTT. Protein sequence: CSGGMMGSADTQYF.

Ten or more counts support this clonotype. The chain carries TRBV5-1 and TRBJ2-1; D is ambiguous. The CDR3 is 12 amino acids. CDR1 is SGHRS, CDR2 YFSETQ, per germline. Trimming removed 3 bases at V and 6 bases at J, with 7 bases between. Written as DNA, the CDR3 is TGCGCCAGCAGCTCGGCCGGCAATGAGCAGTTCTTC. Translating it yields CASSSAGNEQFF.

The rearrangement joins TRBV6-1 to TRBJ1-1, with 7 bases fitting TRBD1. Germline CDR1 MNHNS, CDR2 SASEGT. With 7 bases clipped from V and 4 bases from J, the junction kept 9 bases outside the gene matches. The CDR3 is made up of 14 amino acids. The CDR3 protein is CASNQGGVSTEAFF. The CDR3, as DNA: TGTGCCAGCAACCAGGGGGGGGTTAGCACTGAAGCTTTCTTT.

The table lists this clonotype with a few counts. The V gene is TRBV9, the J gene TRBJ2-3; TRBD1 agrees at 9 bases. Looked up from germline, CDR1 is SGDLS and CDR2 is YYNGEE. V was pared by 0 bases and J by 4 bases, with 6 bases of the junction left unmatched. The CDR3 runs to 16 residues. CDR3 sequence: CASSVASGQGSDTQYF. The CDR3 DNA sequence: TGTGCCAGCAGCGTAGCTTCGGGACAGGGCTCAGATACGCAGTATTTT.